Each of the 5 T cell receptor beta chains below was sequenced from the same sample in a study of regulatory T cells in long-lasting Graves disease. Through Arm-PCR of CDR3 regions and iRepertoire HTBI primers, TCR beta libraries were built. TCRdb used MiXCR to reprocess the multiplex PCR reads, holding one entry per CDR3 protein. There are about 420,000 distinct CDR3 sequences in the sample; less than 20% occur only once, and 20% to 25% lies in the top ten. The time point was: newly diagnosed GD, antithyroid drugs for less than 3 months. Generation of the TCR library employed RNA extracted from PBMCs. These data were likewise used in another study, on T cells in Graves' hyperthyroidism and ophthalmopathy.

Sample: peripheral blood mononuclear cells (PBMCs), taken at new diagnosis, from a patient treated with antithyroid drugs. Receptor source: a woman younger than 35 with Graves disease.

The chain links TRBV4-3 to TRBJ2-1; 7 bases line up with TRBD2. V was clipped by 11 bases and J by 4 bases; unmatched bases: 14. The CDR3 runs 15 residues. Germline CDR1 is LGHNA and CDR2 is YSLEER. DNA of the CDR3: TGCGCCTCCTCCCCTAGCGGCTACCCGTACAATGAGCAGTTCTTC. It specifies CASSPSGYPYNEQFF.

As regards this clonotype: A much more abundant neighbour one base away suggests this may be a read error. The chain combines TRBV28 with TRBJ1-6; 7 nucleotides agree with TRBD1. The CDR3 has 17 residues. Germline loops: CDR1 MDHEN, CDR2 SYDVKM. Here the CDR3 reads CASRLVGGASYSSPLHF. DNA for the CDR3: TGTGCCAGCAGGCTGGTAGGGGGCGCATCCTATAGTTCACCCCTCCACTTT. Complete variable domain (other parts from reference TRBV28 and TRBJ1-6): DVKVTQSSRYLVKRTGEKVFLECVQDMDHENMFWYRQDPGLGLRLIYFSYDVKMKEKGDIPEGYSVSREKKERFSLILESASTNQTSMYLCASRLVGGASYSSPLHFGNGTRLTVT.

Worth noting for this clonotype: Sequence at one end of the junction differs from germline and may be a read error. V gene TRBV27 combines with J gene TRBJ2-3, with D unresolved. The CDR3 has 14 amino acids. In germline, CDR1 is MNHEY, CDR2 SMNVEV (reference sequence). Here the CDR3 reads CASSLVQPTDAQYF. The CDR3 nucleotides read TGTGCCAGCAGTTTGGTGCAGCCCACAGATGCGCAGTATTTT.

The V and J genes are TRBV12-3 or TRBV12-4 and TRBJ1-2; D unresolved. V lost 10 bases, J lost 2 bases, and 5 bases lay in between. This CDR3 contains 10 residues. In nucleotides, the CDR3 is TGTGCCACCGGCAACTATGGCTACACCTTC. Residues: CATGNYGYTF.

This clonotype was observed at least ten times. V is TRBV6-5 and J is TRBJ2-7; D gene ambiguous. V lost 3 bases to trimming and J lost 0 bases, with 15 bases between them. This CDR3 contains 16 residues. Germline assignment: CDR1 MNHEY and CDR2 SVGAGI. CDR3 in DNA: TGTGCCAGCAGTTATCGTAGTAGCTCTAGCTCCTACGAGCAGTACTTC. Protein sequence: CASSYRSSSSSYEQYF.